Below are 28 T cell receptor beta chains sequenced from a single sample in a study of T cell repertoires in cytomegalovirus infection (dated by TCRdb to about 2019). Sequencing relied on an Illumina HiSeq 1500. TCRdb redid the processing of the public reads, applying fastp at Q25 and MiXCR, and retained in-frame beta chains. Under each unique CDR3 protein, matching rows form one entry showing the most common genes and DNA. A total of about 160,000 distinct CDR3 sequences appear in this sample, about a sixth of them only once. The ten top clones hold 15% to 20% of the sample. The sample consisted of CD8+ T cells from PBMCs. These receptors originate from a human donor in good health (CMV status not recorded). Some clones in this sample may be carry-over from other donors' samples.

V is TRBV28 and J is TRBJ2-7, with 8 bases aligning to TRBD2. CDR3 length equals 14 residues. CDR1 is MDHEN and CDR2 is SYDVKM in the germline V gene. With V trimmed by 6 bases and J by 2 bases, 6 bases remained unmatched. The CDR3 protein is CASSKTSGTYEQYF. The CDR3 nucleotides read TGTGCCAGCAGCAAAACTAGCGGCACCTACGAGCAGTACTTC. The full variable domain, its missing parts supplied by reference TRBV28 and TRBJ2-7, is DVKVTQSSRYLVKRTGEKVFLECVQDMDHENMFWYRQDPGLGLRLIYFSYDVKMKEKGDIPEGYSVSREKKERFSLILESASTNQTSMYLCASSKTSGTYEQYFGPGTRLTVT.

Of note for this clonotype: At one of its ends the junction is not consistent with the germline gene, which may arise from a read error. This chain links TRBV19 with TRBJ1-1; D is unresolved. This CDR3 has 13 amino acids. Germline CDR1 LNHDA, CDR2 SQIVND (reference sequence). The CDR3 protein is CASSIYPNTEAFF. The CDR3 DNA is TGTGCCAGTAGTATATATCCGAACACTGAGGCTTTCTTT.

This clonotype was seen only a few times. The rearrangement uses TRBV2 and TRBJ1-1; D gene ambiguous. CDR1 SNHLY and CDR2 FYNNEI come from the germline V gene. The CDR3 sequence is 14 residues long. V lost 2 bases and J 3 bases, leaving 10 bases between the germline ends. The CDR3 reads CASSERISDTEAFF. CDR3 in DNA: TGTGCCAGCAGTGAAAGAATATCCGACACTGAAGCTTTCTTT.

The J gene is TRBJ1-1, the V gene TRBV15; 10 bases are a match to TRBD1. The trim removed 1 base at V and 4 bases at J, leaving 0 bases unmatched. There are 14 residues in the CDR3. Germline V gene sequence: CDR1 LNHNV, CDR2 YYDKDF (reference sequence). CDR3 coding DNA: TGTGCCACCAGCAGAGGGACAGGGGGCACTGAAGCTTTCTTT. It yields the protein CATSRGTGGTEAFF.

The rearrangement uses TRBV14 and TRBJ2-7, with D hard to call. This CDR3 is 16 amino acids long. CDR1 is SGHDN and CDR2 is FVKESK in the germline V gene. The V end was cut by 6 bases, the J end by 3 bases, with 21 bases between. This CDR3 reads CASRKRQEHFVYEQYF. In DNA form, the CDR3 reads TGTGCCAGCAGAAAAAGGCAGGAACATTTCGTCTACGAGCAGTACTTC.

The chain recombines TRBV6-2 or TRBV6-3 with TRBJ1-2; TRBD1 is a possible D gene (5 bases). CDR3 length: 12 residues. With 4 bases removed from V and 5 bases from J, the gap between germline ends came to 8 bases. From germline, CDR1 is MNHEY and CDR2 SVGEGT. CDR3 DNA: TGTGCCAGCAGTTGGGACGATTATGGCTACACCTTC. Its translation is CASSWDDYGYTF.

In this sample, this clonotype turned up a few times. The chain employs TRBV12-3 or TRBV12-4 and TRBJ2-7; D is unclear. Trimming took 7 bases from V and 0 from J, leaving 10 bases between them. The CDR3 length is 13 residues. In DNA, the CDR3 is TGTGCCAGCACCCTTCACGGCTCCTACGAGCAGTACTTC. Protein sequence: CASTLHGSYEQYF.

The table lists this clonotype with many counts. The V and J genes are TRBV7-9 and TRBJ1-6; D unresolved. The CDR3 is made up of 14 amino acids. V lost 5 bases to trimming and J lost 10 bases, with 15 bases between them. Germline CDR1 and CDR2: SEHNR and FQNEAQ (reference sequence). CDR3 DNA sequence: TGTGCCAGCAGCCTGGGGTCGGGAGGCTCACCCCTCCACTTT. Its protein is CASSLGSGGSPLHF.

This clonotype turned up a few times. The V call is TRBV7-6, the J call TRBJ1-1; D perhaps matches TRBD1 (5 bases). This CDR3 has 14 residues. Germline V lookup: CDR1 SGHVS, CDR2 FNYEAQ. Trimming removed 4 bases from V and 1 base from J, with 10 bases in between. The CDR3 DNA sequence: TGTGCCAGCAGCTCCTGGGACGGGAACACTGAAGCTTTCTTT. Translating it yields CASSSWDGNTEAFF.

This clonotype was detected only a few times. This chain uses TRBV20-1 with TRBJ2-7; D is unclear. CDR1 DFQATT and CDR2 SNEGSKA come from the germline V gene (reference sequence). V was trimmed by 0 bases and J by 0 bases, leaving 12 bases between them. The CDR3 length is 15 residues. CDR3 residues: CSARDRLEPSYEQYF. As DNA, the CDR3 is TGCAGTGCTAGAGATCGGTTAGAACCCTCCTACGAGCAGTACTTC.

The chain combines TRBV11-2 with TRBJ2-7; D gene uncertain. Germline V gives CDR1 SGHAT, CDR2 FQNNGV. This CDR3 has 13 residues. V gave up 10 bases and J gave up 1 base, with 14 bases separating them. Here the CDR3 reads CANSPGQSYEQYF. The CDR3 DNA is TGTGCCAACAGTCCAGGCCAGTCCTACGAGCAGTACTTC.

This clonotype was observed a few times. This rearrangement joins TRBV14 to TRBJ2-5; the match to TRBD1 covers 10 bases. Germline CDR1 is SGHDN and CDR2 is FVKESK. The CDR3 sequence is 15 residues long. The trim removed 5 bases at V and 5 bases at J, leaving 8 bases unmatched. The CDR3 DNA reads as TGTGCCAGCAGCGACCGGGACAGGGGTCTTGAGACCCAGTACTTC. Protein: CASSDRDRGLETQYF.

The J gene is TRBJ1-2, the V gene TRBV23-1; the D is unclear. TRBV23-1 is identified as an open reading frame with a role that is uncertain. The CDR3 is 18 residues long. The V end was cut by 0 bases, the J end by 0 bases, with 17 bases between. CDR3 region: CASSQSRRPELTNYGYTF. The CDR3 region has the DNA TGCGCCAGCAGTCAATCCAGACGGCCGGAACTCACTAACTATGGCTACACCTTC.

This clonotype was picked up many times. J is TRBJ2-7 and V is TRBV7-6, with D uncertain. Trimming pared 0 bases from V and 2 bases from J, leaving 5 bases between. This CDR3 has 13 residues. Germline-derived CDR1 and CDR2 are SGHVS and FNYEAQ. DNA for the CDR3: TGTGCCAGCAGCTTAGCCCCAGCCTACGAGCAGTACTTC. Translation gives CASSLAPAYEQYF.

The chain combines TRBV29-1 with TRBJ1-2; D remains unclear. This CDR3 contains 11 residues. Germline V gene lookup returns CDR1 SQVTM and CDR2 ANQGSEA. V lost 4 bases and J 4 bases, leaving 7 bases between the germline ends. CDR3 amino acids: CSVGGGYGYTF. The CDR3 bases are TGCAGCGTTGGGGGTGGCTATGGCTACACCTTC.

The rearrangement uses TRBV25-1 and TRBJ1-4; D is possibly TRBD1 (5 bases). The V end lost 5 bases, the J end lost 8 bases, and 9 bases lay between the germline ends. This CDR3 is 12 amino acids long. Looked up from germline, CDR1 is MGHDK and CDR2 is SYGVNS. CDR3 in DNA: TGTGCCAGCAGTCTCAGGGAAGAAAAACTGTTTTTT. Protein sequence: CASSLREEKLFF.

This clonotype was seen a handful of times. The rearrangement uses TRBV6-2 or TRBV6-3 and TRBJ2-7, with a tentative D call TRBD1 (6 bases). The CDR3 contains 13 residues. Germline assignment: CDR1 MNHEY and CDR2 SVGEGT. Trimming cost V 2 bases and J 7 bases, with 12 bases left between them. CDR3 loop: CASSYGGHKEQYF. CDR3 sequence (DNA): TGTGCCAGCAGTTACGGGGGACACAAAGAGCAGTACTTC.

V is TRBV20-1 and J is TRBJ2-4; D remains ambiguous. The CDR3 contains 13 residues. The V end lost 3 bases, the J end lost 9 bases, and 15 bases lay between the germline ends. CDR1 and CDR2 (germline): DFQATT, SNEGSKA (reference sequence). CDR3 coding DNA: TGCAGTGCTAGGGGTCACACTGGAAGCATTCAGTACTTC. This translates into CSARGHTGSIQYF.

This clonotype turned up a few times. The V gene is TRBV20-1, the J gene TRBJ2-7; 9 bases line up with TRBD1. The CDR3 covers 13 residues. CDR1 and CDR2 (germline): DFQATT, SNEGSKA (reference sequence). Losses at the gene ends were 5 bases for V and 2 bases for J; bases not matched to a gene: 4. The CDR3 loop is CSAWGQGPYEQYF. The CDR3 bases are TGCAGTGCTTGGGGACAGGGACCCTACGAGCAGTACTTC.

J is TRBJ2-7 and V is TRBV20-1, with TRBD2 matching 7 bases. CDR3 length equals 14 residues. V gave up 1 base and J gave up 3 bases; unmatched junction bases: 6. Germline CDR1 and CDR2: DFQATT and SNEGSKA (reference sequence). CDR3 in DNA: TGCAGTGCTAGAGCCCTAGCGGCCCTCTACGAGCAGTACTTC. Amino acids: CSARALAALYEQYF.

This chain connects TRBV7-8 to TRBJ2-7; D ambiguous. The CDR3 has 12 residues. Trimming removed 2 bases at V and 6 bases at J, with 8 bases between. Germline V CDR1 and CDR2: SGHVS, FQNEAQ. The DNA for the CDR3 is TGTGCCAGCAGCTTACGGTCCGGCGAGCAGTACTTC. The encoded protein is CASSLRSGEQYF.

The sample holds a few counts of this clonotype. This chain uses TRBV20-1 with TRBJ2-7; TRBD2 agrees at 8 bases. There are 15 residues in the CDR3. J lost 3 bases, V lost 3 bases, and 10 bases had no gene match. The germline V gene encodes CDR1 DFQATT and CDR2 SNEGSKA (reference sequence). In nucleotides, the CDR3 is TGCAGTGCTAGTCTCGTCTTAGCGGGAAACTACGAGCAGTACTTC. Translation gives CSASLVLAGNYEQYF.

The genes are TRBV11-2 and TRBJ2-2; D is undetermined. Germline-derived CDR1 and CDR2 are SGHAT and FQNNGV. CDR3 length: 17 residues. The V gene lost 0 bases and the J gene lost 0 bases, with 11 bases spanning the gap. For the CDR3, the DNA is TGTGCCAGCAGCTTAGACAGCAGGTGGACGAACACCGGGGAGCTGTTTTTT. Protein sequence: CASSLDSRWTNTGELFF.

This clonotype was observed a handful of times. The chain links TRBV2 to TRBJ2-2; D uncertain. Per the germline V gene, CDR1 is SNHLY and CDR2 is FYNNEI. Trimming took off 4 bases at V and 1 base at J, with 10 bases between the two ends. The CDR3 has 15 residues. As DNA, the CDR3 is TGTGCCAGCAGTGGTGGCCCTAAGAACACCGGGGAGCTGTTTTTT. The encoded protein is CASSGGPKNTGELFF.

The J gene is TRBJ1-2, the V gene TRBV7-6; D is perhaps TRBD1 (6 bases). V lost 4 bases, J lost 7 bases, and 13 bases lay in between. The CDR3 contains 13 residues. The V gene's germline CDR1 is SGHVS and CDR2 FNYEAQ. CDR3 sequence reads: CASSSPRGTGYTF. In nucleotides, the CDR3 is TGTGCCAGCAGCTCTCCCAGGGGTACTGGCTACACCTTC.

This clonotype was seen only a few times. The chain employs TRBV7-8 and TRBJ2-6; D is unresolved. Germline V gene lookup returns CDR1 SGHVS and CDR2 FQNEAQ. V was clipped by 0 bases and J by 3 bases, with 15 bases between them. The CDR3 totals 18 residues. The CDR3 region is CASSLADWLVGGANVLTF. The CDR3 DNA follows: TGTGCCAGCAGCTTAGCTGACTGGCTAGTCGGTGGGGCCAACGTCCTGACTTTC.

This chain uses TRBV7-2 with TRBJ2-1; perhaps D is TRBD1 or TRBD2 (5 bases each). The V end was cut by 5 bases, the J end by 7 bases, with 15 bases between. This CDR3 comprises 14 residues. Per the germline V gene, CDR1 is SGHTA and CDR2 is FQGNSA. This CDR3 reads CASSGPGPYNEQFF. Here the CDR3 DNA reads TGTGCCAGCAGCGGGCCGGGGCCTTATAATGAGCAGTTCTTC. The full variable domain, in which reference TRBV7-2 and TRBJ2-1 provide the parts outside the CDR3, is GAGVSQSPSNKVTEKGKDVELRCDPISGHTALYWYRQSLGQGLEFLIYFQGNSAPDKSGLPSDRFSAERTGGSVSTLTIQRTQQEDSAVYLCASSGPGPYNEQFFGPGTRLTVL.

This clonotype was seen more than once but under ten times. This chain uses TRBV7-6 with TRBJ2-7; 10 bases are a match to TRBD1. V dropped 5 bases and J dropped 6; count of bases not matched to a gene: 4. CDR3 size: 13 residues. Per germline, CDR1 SGHVS and CDR2 FNYEAQ. The CDR3: CASSGRTGGEQYF. The CDR3 nucleotides are TGTGCCAGCAGCGGGCGGACAGGGGGCGAGCAGTACTTC.